A single sample gave rise to the 18 T cell receptor beta chains below, sequenced in a study of T cells in Graves' hyperthyroidism and ophthalmopathy. The TCR beta CDR3 regions underwent amplification using RNA transcripts as the source. HTBI primers were employed in a first-round RT-PCR of the TCR CDR3. MiXCR, applied by TCRdb to the multiplex PCR reads, yields one record per CDR3 protein. The sample lists a few hundred thousand distinct CDR3 sequences; 46% were seen once. The sample comprised peripheral blood or thyroid tissue (not recorded which). All receptors come from a woman aged 18 to 35 with Graves' hyperthyroidism.

This clonotype was recorded at least ten times. The rearrangement joins TRBV7-9 to TRBJ2-5; D remains unclear. Trimming stripped 2 bases from V and 5 bases from J, with 6 bases between. The CDR3 covers 12 residues. CDR1 is SEHNR and CDR2 is FQNEAQ in the germline V gene (reference sequence). The CDR3 here is CASSLQLETQYF. In DNA, the CDR3 is TGTGCCAGCAGCTTACAGTTGGAGACCCAGTACTTC.

This clonotype was found many times. This chain joins TRBV5-1 and TRBJ1-3; D might be TRBD1 (6 bases). Looked up from germline, CDR1 is SGHRS and CDR2 is YFSETQ. With 4 bases removed from V and 0 bases from J, the gap between germline ends came to 8 bases. The CDR3 length is 14 residues. The CDR3 sequence: CASSGQSSGNTIYF. Written as DNA, the CDR3 is TGCGCCAGCAGCGGACAGAGCTCTGGAAACACCATATATTTT.

The CDR3 region has the DNA TGCAGCGTTGAATATGGGGGAGGGGAGCTGTTTTTT. Residues: CSVEYGGGELFF. The chain joins TRBV29-1 to TRBJ2-2, with D possibly called TRBD1 or TRBD2 (5 bases each). The V and J ends lost 2 bases and 8 bases respectively, with 9 bases between them. Germline V gene sequence: CDR1 SQVTM, CDR2 ANQGSEA. There are 12 residues in the CDR3.

The genes are TRBV20-1 and TRBJ2-6, with D tentatively TRBD2 (6 bases). V dropped 6 bases and J dropped 3 bases, with 15 bases sitting between them. The V gene's germline CDR1 is DFQATT and CDR2 SNEGSKA (reference sequence). The CDR3 covers 15 residues. The CDR3 spells CSASSPSVGANVLTF. Here the CDR3 DNA reads TGCAGTGCCAGCAGCCCTAGCGTTGGGGCCAACGTCCTGACTTTC.

The chain is built from TRBV2 and TRBJ2-5; D gene uncertain. Germline V gene sequence: CDR1 SNHLY, CDR2 FYNNEI. V was pared by 9 bases and J by 5 bases, with 13 bases between. The CDR3 runs to 12 residues. CDR3 residues: CASLKGVETQYF. The CDR3 DNA follows: TGTGCCAGTCTGAAGGGCGTGGAGACCCAGTACTTC.

The table lists this clonotype with many counts. This chain's CDR3 is CASSQDGQGYGQPQHF. The CDR3 DNA reads TGCGCCAGCAGCCAAGATGGGCAGGGATACGGTCAGCCCCAGCATTTT. V is TRBV4-1 and J is TRBJ1-5; possible D gene TRBD1, 5 bases. In germline, CDR1 is MGHRA, CDR2 YSYEKL. V was pared by 0 bases and J by 6 bases, with 15 bases between. This CDR3 is built from 16 residues.

This clonotype has more than one count but fewer than ten. The chain recombines TRBV24-1 with TRBJ2-1, with 8 bases matching TRBD1. The CDR3 spans 14 residues. CDR1 is KGHDR, CDR2 SFDVKD, per germline. V was clipped by 1 base and J by 8 bases; unmatched bases: 3. The DNA of the CDR3 is TGTGCCACCAGTGATTTCCGGACAGGGTATGAGCAGTTCTTC. Amino acids: CATSDFRTGYEQFF.

This clonotype was found once. V usage is TRBV12-3 or TRBV12-4 and J usage is TRBJ1-1; weak D call: TRBD1 (5 bases). The CDR3 sequence is 14 residues long. Trimming removed 4 bases from V and 10 bases from J, with 19 bases in between. Here the CDR3 reads CASSSAGYTGLAFF. The DNA for the CDR3 is TGTGCCAGCAGTTCCGCAGGGTATACGGGCTTAGCTTTCTTT.

Regarding this clonotype: This may be a read error, as it is one base from a much larger clone. The CDR3 sequence: CASGSDRRFGNTIYF. CDR3 in DNA: TGCGCCAGCGGCTCTGACAGACGCTTTGGAAACACCATATATTTT. J is TRBJ1-3 and V is TRBV5-1; D possibly corresponds to TRBD1 (5 bases). The CDR3 runs to 15 residues. Germline V gives CDR1 SGHRS, CDR2 YFSETQ. Trimming pared 7 bases from V and 3 bases from J, leaving 17 bases between.

This clonotype was seen at least ten times. The CDR3 region has the DNA TGTGCCAGCAGCCCAGGGAAGGAGTACGAGCAGTACTTC. As protein: CASSPGKEYEQYF. The J gene is TRBJ2-7, the V gene TRBV7-3; tentatively, D is TRBD1 (5 bases). From germline, CDR1 is SGHTA and CDR2 FQGTGA. The CDR3 length is 13 residues. V was shortened by 5 bases and J by 4 bases, with 12 bases between the two germline ends.

The V gene is TRBV15, the J gene TRBJ2-7; unclear D gene. The ends were cut back, 1 base at V and 4 bases at J, with 5 bases in the middle. Germline loops: CDR1 LNHNV, CDR2 YYDKDF (reference sequence). The CDR3 covers 12 residues. The CDR3 DNA follows: TGTGCCACCAGCAGAGCCTCTTACGAGCAGTACTTC. This sequence encodes CATSRASYEQYF.

This clonotype came up many times. The chain links TRBV2 to TRBJ1-6, with D possibly matching TRBD1 (6 bases). Germline CDR1 SNHLY, CDR2 FYNNEI. The V end lost 8 bases, the J end lost 0 bases, and 17 bases lay between the germline ends. The CDR3 sequence is 17 residues long. The CDR3 here is CASVRQAESSYNSPLHF. DNA of the CDR3: TGTGCCAGCGTAAGACAGGCCGAGAGCTCCTATAATTCACCCCTCCACTTT.

CDR3 amino acids: CASAEANTIYF. CDR3 DNA: TGTGCCAGCGCGGAGGCGAACACCATATATTTT. The chain employs TRBV2 and TRBJ1-3; D remains ambiguous. Germline CDR1 and CDR2: SNHLY and FYNNEI. CDR3 length equals 11 residues. Trimming took off 8 bases at V and 7 bases at J, with 9 bases between the two ends.

This clonotype was detected ten times or more. This sequence joins TRBV29-1 and TRBJ2-3; no clear D gene. CDR1 and CDR2 from the germline V gene are SQVTM and ANQGSEA. V was pared by 3 bases and J by 3 bases, with 7 bases between. The CDR3 totals 12 residues. CDR3 in DNA: TGCAGCGTTGAGGACGGTACAGATACGCAGTATTTT. This gives the protein CSVEDGTDTQYF.

In this sample, this clonotype turned up a few times. A single base separates this from a much larger clone, so it may be a read error. The rearrangement joins TRBV20-1 to TRBJ2-6; D may be TRBD1 (5 bases). Germline lookup yields CDR1 DFQATT and CDR2 SNEGSKA (reference sequence). This CDR3 has 13 residues. CDR3 in DNA: TGCAGTGCTAGGAGTCCTGGGGCCGACGTCCTGACTTTC. This translates into CSARSPGADVLTF.

This clonotype was seen at least ten times. The chain has TRBV7-9 and TRBJ1-1; D might be TRBD1 (5 bases). V shed 6 bases and J shed 6 bases, with 17 bases lying between them. CDR1 and CDR2 (germline): SEHNR, FQNEAQ (reference sequence). The CDR3 runs to 14 residues. CDR3 region: CASRPKGVESEAFF. In DNA, the CDR3 is TGTGCCAGCAGACCCAAAGGGGTAGAATCTGAAGCTTTCTTT.

The gene calls are TRBV7-2 and TRBJ2-5; a possible D gene is TRBD1 (5 bases). Germline CDR1 reads SGHTA; CDR2 reads FQGNSA. The germline V and J ends were trimmed by 8 bases and 0 bases, with 10 bases remaining between them. The length of the CDR3 is 13 residues. CDR3 region: CASGHSYQETQYF. CDR3 bases: TGTGCCAGCGGACATTCGTACCAAGAGACCCAGTACTTC.

This clonotype was counted at least ten times. CDR3 amino acids: CASRKNAGAYEQYF. Here the CDR3 DNA reads TGCGCCAGCAGAAAAAACGCGGGGGCATACGAGCAGTACTTC. The chain combines TRBV5-1 with TRBJ2-7; D might be TRBD2 (7 bases). Trimming left V 5 bases short and J 4 bases short, with 16 bases between. In germline, CDR1 is SGHRS, CDR2 YFSETQ. CDR3 length: 14 amino acids.